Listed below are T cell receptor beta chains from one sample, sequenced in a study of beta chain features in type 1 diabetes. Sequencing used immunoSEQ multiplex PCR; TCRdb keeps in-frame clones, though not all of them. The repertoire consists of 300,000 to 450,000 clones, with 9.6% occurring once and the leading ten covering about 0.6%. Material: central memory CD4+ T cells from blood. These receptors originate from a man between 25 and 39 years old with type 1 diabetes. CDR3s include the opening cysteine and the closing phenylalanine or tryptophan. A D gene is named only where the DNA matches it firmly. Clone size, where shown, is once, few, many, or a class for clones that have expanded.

CDR3 protein: CASSYVGASGNTIYF; CDR3 DNA: TGTGCCAGCAGTTACGTAGGGGCCTCTGGAAACACCATATATTTT; D gene: -; J gene: TRBJ1-3; V gene: TRBV6-5; clone size: few
CDR3 protein: CASSVAGEAKNIQYF; CDR3 DNA: TGTGCCAGCAGTGTAGCGGGAGAGGCCAAAAACATTCAGTACTTC; D gene: TRBD2; J gene: TRBJ2-4; V gene: TRBV28; clone size: few
CDR3 protein: CASSTGQGPQETQYF; CDR3 DNA: TGTGCCAGCAGTACGGGACAGGGGCCCCAAGAGACCCAGTACTTC; D gene: TRBD1; J gene: TRBJ2-5; V gene: TRBV2; clone size: -
CDR3 protein: CASTSIGTGAHEQYF; CDR3 DNA: TGTGCCAGCACCTCTATAGGGACAGGTGCCCACGAGCAGTACTTC; D gene: TRBD1; J gene: TRBJ2-7; V gene: TRBV28; clone size: few
CDR3 protein: CASTPHRGANQPQHF; CDR3 DNA: TGTGCCAGTACCCCCCATCGGGGGGCGAACCAGCCCCAGCATTTT; D gene: -; J gene: TRBJ1-5; V gene: TRBV19; clone size: many
CDR3 protein: CASSLGTTNEQFF; CDR3 DNA: TGTGCCAGCAGCCTGGGGACGACCAATGAGCAGTTCTTC; D gene: -; J gene: TRBJ2-1; V gene: TRBV13; clone size: -
CDR3 protein: CASSWAAVETQYF; CDR3 DNA: TGTGCCAGCAGTTGGGCTGCCGTAGAGACCCAGTACTTC; D gene: -; J gene: TRBJ2-5; V gene: TRBV27; clone size: few
CDR3 protein: CASSSGQGTGELFF; CDR3 DNA: TGTGCCAGCAGCTCGGGGCAGGGCACCGGGGAGCTGTTTTTT; D gene: -; J gene: TRBJ2-2; V gene: TRBV5-4; clone size: -
CDR3 protein: CASIPGTGWEKLFF; CDR3 DNA: TGTGCCAGCATTCCCGGGACAGGGTGGGAAAAACTGTTTTTT; D gene: TRBD1; J gene: TRBJ1-4; V gene: TRBV28; clone size: -
CDR3 protein: CASSHPVVNTEAFF; CDR3 DNA: TGTGCCAGCAGCCACCCCGTAGTAAACACTGAAGCTTTCTTT; D gene: -; J gene: TRBJ1-1; V gene: TRBV28; clone size: -
CDR3 protein: CASSELMDNEKLFF; CDR3 DNA: TGTGCCAGCAGCGAGTTAATGGATAATGAAAAACTGTTTTTT; D gene: -; J gene: TRBJ1-4; V gene: TRBV9; clone size: few
CDR3 protein: CATKTGGGFYNTEAFF; CDR3 DNA: TGTGCCACCAAGACAGGGGGCGGTTTTTACAACACTGAAGCTTTCTTT; D gene: TRBD1; J gene: TRBJ1-1; V gene: TRBV19; clone size: -
CDR3 protein: CASSLYSDPNRQPQHF; CDR3 DNA: TGTGCCAGCAGTTTATATTCTGATCCCAACCGGCAGCCCCAGCATTTT; D gene: -; J gene: TRBJ1-5; V gene: TRBV28; clone size: -
CDR3 protein: CASSFPRVGVTEAFF; CDR3 DNA: TGTGCCAGCAGCTTCCCCAGGGTGGGGGTCACTGAAGCTTTCTTT; D gene: -; J gene: TRBJ1-1; V gene: TRBV7-9; clone size: few
CDR3 protein: CASSLGTSGDEQFF; CDR3 DNA: TGTGCCAGCAGCTTGGGGACTAGCGGGGATGAGCAGTTCTTC; D gene: TRBD2; J gene: TRBJ2-1; V gene: TRBV5-6; clone size: -
CDR3 protein: CASSLAPGQTEQYF; CDR3 DNA: TGTGCCAGCAGCTTAGCGCCAGGGCAGACCGAGCAGTACTTC; D gene: -; J gene: TRBJ2-7; V gene: TRBV11-3; clone size: few
CDR3 protein: CSAVPSETQYF; CDR3 DNA: TGCAGTGCCGTACCCTCGGAGACCCAGTACTTC; D gene: -; J gene: TRBJ2-5; V gene: TRBV20-1; clone size: few
CDR3 protein: CASSSGTGGGNGELFF; CDR3 DNA: TGTGCCAGCAGTTCCGGGACAGGGGGTGGAAACGGGGAGCTGTTTTTT; D gene: TRBD1; J gene: TRBJ2-2; V gene: TRBV6-5; clone size: few
CDR3 protein: CATSRGGTEAFF; CDR3 DNA: TGTGCCACCTCGAGGGGGGGCACTGAAGCTTTCTTT; D gene: -; J gene: TRBJ1-1; V gene: TRBV7-9; clone size: many
CDR3 protein: CASSQFAGWGANVLTF; CDR3 DNA: TGTGCCAGCAGTCAGTTTGCGGGGTGGGGGGCCAACGTCCTGACTTTC; D gene: -; J gene: TRBJ2-6; V gene: TRBV25-1; clone size: -
CDR3 protein: CASSLIFSGEQYF; CDR3 DNA: TGTGCCAGCAGCTTAATCTTCAGTGGGGAGCAGTACTTC; D gene: -; J gene: TRBJ2-7; V gene: TRBV11-1; clone size: -
CDR3 protein: CASSSYNEQFF; CDR3 DNA: TGTGCCAGTTCGTCCTACAATGAGCAGTTCTTC; D gene: -; J gene: TRBJ2-1; V gene: TRBV28; clone size: few
CDR3 protein: CASEGRPNTEAFF; CDR3 DNA: TGTGCCAGCGAGGGACGGCCGAACACTGAAGCTTTCTTT; D gene: -; J gene: TRBJ1-1; V gene: TRBV2; clone size: -
CDR3 protein: CASSSGQGGNEKLFF; CDR3 DNA: TGCGCCAGCAGCTCGGGACAGGGTGGTAATGAAAAACTGTTTTTT; D gene: TRBD1; J gene: TRBJ1-4; V gene: TRBV5-1; clone size: few
CDR3 protein: CASIPRGGQRTTDTQYF; CDR3 DNA: TGTGCCAGCATTCCGCGAGGGGGACAGCGGACCACAGATACGCAGTATTTT; D gene: TRBD1; J gene: TRBJ2-3; V gene: TRBV28; clone size: -
CDR3 protein: CASNPLGDRGRRTGELFF; CDR3 DNA: TGTGCCAGTAACCCCCTCGGGGACAGGGGGCGAAGGACCGGGGAGCTGTTTTTT; D gene: TRBD1; J gene: TRBJ2-2; V gene: TRBV19; clone size: few
CDR3 protein: CSVRFGGANQPQHF; CDR3 DNA: TGCAGCGTTCGTTTCGGGGGGGCCAATCAGCCCCAGCATTTT; D gene: -; J gene: TRBJ1-5; V gene: TRBV29-1; clone size: few
CDR3 protein: CASSLGSGRGYEQYF; CDR3 DNA: TGCGCCAGCAGCTTGGGGAGCGGGCGTGGCTACGAGCAGTACTTC; D gene: -; J gene: TRBJ2-7; V gene: TRBV5-1; clone size: few
CDR3 protein: CSVRTGGRSYEQYF; CDR3 DNA: TGCAGCGTTCGGACAGGCGGTCGATCCTACGAGCAGTACTTC; D gene: TRBD1; J gene: TRBJ2-7; V gene: TRBV29-1; clone size: -
CDR3 protein: CASSYSMGGSEKLFF; CDR3 DNA: TGTGCCAGCAGTTACTCGATGGGGGGGTCTGAAAAACTGTTTTTT; D gene: -; J gene: TRBJ1-4; V gene: TRBV6-5; clone size: many
CDR3 protein: CAISDSWNTEAFF; CDR3 DNA: TGTGCCATCAGTGATAGCTGGAACACTGAAGCTTTCTTT; D gene: -; J gene: TRBJ1-1; V gene: TRBV10-3; clone size: many
CDR3 protein: CASSPRTGEQPQHF; CDR3 DNA: TGTGCCAGCTCACCCCGGACAGGGGAACAGCCCCAGCATTTT; D gene: TRBD1; J gene: TRBJ1-5; V gene: TRBV18; clone size: many
CDR3 protein: CASSQMPPGGGEPQHF; CDR3 DNA: TGTGCCAGCAGCCAGATGCCCCCCGGGGGCGGGGAGCCCCAGCATTTT; D gene: -; J gene: TRBJ1-5; V gene: TRBV7-8; clone size: -
CDR3 protein: CASKSGSRTDTQYF; CDR3 DNA: TGCGCCAGCAAGAGCGGGAGCCGCACAGATACGCAGTATTTT; D gene: TRBD2; J gene: TRBJ2-3; V gene: TRBV5-1; clone size: many
CDR3 protein: CASSWGLAVETQYF; CDR3 DNA: TGTGCCAGCAGTTGGGGACTAGCGGTAGAGACCCAGTACTTC; D gene: TRBD2; J gene: TRBJ2-5; V gene: TRBV6-6; clone size: few
CDR3 protein: CASSPRHGQETQYF; CDR3 DNA: TGTGCCAGCTCACCTAGGCACGGACAAGAGACCCAGTACTTC; D gene: -; J gene: TRBJ2-5; V gene: TRBV18; clone size: -
CDR3 protein: CASMETGNTEAFF; CDR3 DNA: TGTGCCAGCATGGAGACAGGGAACACTGAAGCTTTCTTT; D gene: -; J gene: TRBJ1-1; V gene: TRBV2; clone size: few
CDR3 protein: CASSRTTSSGEKLFF; CDR3 DNA: TGCGCCAGCAGCCGAACCACATCATCAGGGGAAAAACTGTTTTTT; D gene: -; J gene: TRBJ1-4; V gene: TRBV5-1; clone size: -
CDR3 protein: CASSSPTGYYEQYF; CDR3 DNA: TGTGCCAGCAGCTCTCCGACTGGCTACTACGAGCAGTACTTC; D gene: -; J gene: TRBJ2-7; V gene: TRBV5-6; clone size: many
CDR3 protein: CASSLIFWTASYEQYF; CDR3 DNA: TGTGCCAGCAGTCTCATCTTTTGGACAGCCTCCTACGAGCAGTACTTC; D gene: -; J gene: TRBJ2-7; V gene: TRBV6-6; clone size: -
CDR3 protein: CASSPEHPYGYTF; CDR3 DNA: TGTGCCAGCAGCCCGGAGCATCCCTATGGCTACACCTTC; D gene: -; J gene: TRBJ1-2; V gene: TRBV5-6; clone size: few
CDR3 protein: CASNPAGALYTEAFF; CDR3 DNA: TGTGCCAGCAACCCCGCGGGGGCCTTGTACACTGAAGCTTTCTTT; D gene: -; J gene: TRBJ1-1; V gene: TRBV5-4; clone size: -
CDR3 protein: CASSPPREQSPGANVLTF; CDR3 DNA: TGCGCCAGCAGCCCACCACGGGAACAGAGCCCTGGGGCCAACGTCCTGACTTTC; D gene: -; J gene: TRBJ2-6; V gene: TRBV5-1; clone size: -
CDR3 protein: CASSRTSTSREQYF; CDR3 DNA: TGTGCCAGCAGTAGGACTAGTACTTCCCGCGAGCAGTACTTC; D gene: TRBD2; J gene: TRBJ2-7; V gene: TRBV6-1; clone size: few
CDR3 protein: CASSLGGFTEAFF; CDR3 DNA: TGCGCCAGCAGCTTAGGAGGATTCACTGAAGCTTTCTTT; D gene: -; J gene: TRBJ1-1; V gene: TRBV5-1; clone size: few
CDR3 protein: CASSLRQGTDTQYF; CDR3 DNA: TGTGCCAGCAGCCTACGACAGGGAACAGATACGCAGTATTTT; D gene: TRBD1; J gene: TRBJ2-3; V gene: TRBV9; clone size: few